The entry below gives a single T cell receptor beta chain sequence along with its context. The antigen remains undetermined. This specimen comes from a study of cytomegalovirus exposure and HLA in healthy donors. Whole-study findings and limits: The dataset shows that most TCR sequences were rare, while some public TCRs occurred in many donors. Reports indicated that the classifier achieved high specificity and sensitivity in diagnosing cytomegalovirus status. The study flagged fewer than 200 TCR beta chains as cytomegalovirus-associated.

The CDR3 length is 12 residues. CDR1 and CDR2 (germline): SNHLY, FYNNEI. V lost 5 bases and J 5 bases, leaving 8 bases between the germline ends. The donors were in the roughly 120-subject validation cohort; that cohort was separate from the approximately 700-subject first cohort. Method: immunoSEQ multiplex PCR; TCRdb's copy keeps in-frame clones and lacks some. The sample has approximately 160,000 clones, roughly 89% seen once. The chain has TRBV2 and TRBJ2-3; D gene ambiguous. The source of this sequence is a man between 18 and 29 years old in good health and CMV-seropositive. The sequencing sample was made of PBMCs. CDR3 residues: CASSQDIDTQYF. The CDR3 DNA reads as TGTGCCAGCAGTCAAGACATAGATACGCAGTATTTT.